In its sample, the clone carrying this T cell receptor (beta chain) was seen a few times. The data were obtained in a study of cytomegalovirus exposure and HLA in healthy donors. The primer mix had 60 Vbeta and 13 Jbeta primers. Using immunoSEQ multiplex PCR, the repertoire was profiled, and TCRdb retains in-frame clones only, with some absent. The sample records around 100,000 clones, around 73% being singletons. CDR3 length: 15 residues. The germline V gene has CDR1 MNHEY and CDR2 SVGAGI. The V gene lost 6 bases and the J gene lost 1 base, with 15 bases spanning the gap. Sequences were obtained from PBMCs. The clonotype originates from a man in his forties or fifties in good health and CMV-seronegative. The chain has TRBV6-5 and TRBJ2-5, with D possibly being TRBD1 (6 bases). CDR3 coding DNA: TGTGCCAGCAGCAAAGGACAGACCTTCCAAGAGACCCAGTACTTC. Its translation: CASSKGQTFQETQYF.